The 29 T cell receptor beta chains below were found in one sample sequenced in a study of T cells in women clearing cervical HPV infection. The method was immunoSEQ multiplex PCR; TCRdb's version includes in-frame clones alone and lacks a portion of them. Its table lists about 36,000 clones. What was sequenced was blood buffy coat. These receptors all stem from a woman aged 18-69 years with a cervical HPV16 infection that either progressed to CIN3+ or cleared (not recorded which).

On this clone itself: The CDR3 end lies 3 residues beyond the end of the read and is filled in from the germline J gene. The V call is TRBV29-1, the J call TRBJ1-3; D is ambiguous. CDR3 size: 13 residues. The ends were cut back, 0 bases at V and 2 bases at J, with 5 bases in the middle. Germline CDR1 is SQVTM and CDR2 is ANQGSEA. This CDR3 reads CSVEEATGNTIYF. CDR3 DNA, as far as it was read: TGCAGCGTTGAAGAAGCAACTGGAAACACC.

Turning to this clone: The sequence runs out 3 residues before the end of the CDR3; the remainder is reconstructed from the germline J gene. The gene calls are TRBV30 and TRBJ1-6; the D gene is possibly TRBD1 (5 bases). The germline V and J ends were trimmed by 0 bases and 10 bases, with 13 bases remaining between them. The germline gives CDR1 GTSNPN, CDR2 SVGIG (reference sequence). CDR3 length: 14 residues. The DNA read from the CDR3 is TGTGCCTGGAGTGTAGGTTCGGGGGACTCACCC. Its translation is CAWSVGSGDSP. In full, the CDR3 reads CAWSVGSGDSPLHF. Variable domain in full (rest from reference TRBV30 and TRBJ1-6): SQTIHQWPATLVQPVGSPLSLECTVEGTSNPNLYWYRQAAGRGLQLLFYSVGIGQISSEVPQNLSASRPQDRQFILSSKKLLLSDSGFYLCAWSVGSGDSPLHFGNGTRLTVT.

Note on this clone: The sequenced fragment ends 3 residues before the CDR3 boundary, so the rest is inferred from the germline J gene. The same CDR3 is also encoded by other DNA sequences in this sample. V is TRBV20-1 and J is TRBJ1-2; D ambiguous. The CDR3 contains 13 residues. Germline lookup yields CDR1 DFQATT and CDR2 SNEGSKA (reference sequence). V dropped 5 bases and J dropped 4 bases, with 14 bases sitting between them. The CDR3 sequence is CSAHSKDSYGYTF. The CDR3 bases that were read are TGCAGTGCTCACTCGAAAGATAGCTATGGC.

Of note for this clone: Read sequence stops 3 residues before the CDR3 end, and the germline J gene provides the missing end. The gene calls are TRBV12-3 or TRBV12-4 and TRBJ2-7; 8 nucleotides match TRBD1. This CDR3 is 14 amino acids long. With 7 bases clipped from V and 3 bases from J, the junction kept 8 bases outside the gene matches. Partial CDR3 DNA: TGTGCCAGCACTTTCAGGGACAGGATCTACGAG. It codes for CASTFRDRIYE. The whole CDR3 protein reads CASTFRDRIYEQYF.

Concerning this clone: The CDR3 extends 3 residues past the end of the read, so its final part is completed from the germline J gene. The chain combines TRBV2 with TRBJ2-7, with 11 bases identical to TRBD2. Per the germline V gene, CDR1 is SNHLY and CDR2 is FYNNEI. V shed 3 bases and J 2 bases; nucleotides not matched to a gene: 3. CDR3 length equals 15 residues. The sequenced part of the CDR3 DNA is TGTGCCAGCAGTGACAGACTAGCGGGGACCTACGAG. Translated, it gives CASSDRLAGTYE. The complete CDR3 sequence is CASSDRLAGTYEQYF.

On this clone: Sequencing ends 3 residues short of the CDR3 end; the germline J gene provides the rest. The gene calls are TRBV12-3 or TRBV12-4 and TRBJ2-1; D possibly corresponds to TRBD1 (6 bases). The V end was cut by 2 bases, the J end by 7 bases, with 18 bases between. This CDR3 spans 16 amino acids. CDR3: CASSLSGSGERNEQFF. CDR3 DNA (partial): TGTGCCAGCAGTTTATCCGGGTCAGGGGAGAGGAATGAG.

On this clone itself: The read gets to within 3 residues of the CDR3 end, and the germline J gene fills in the rest. The chain combines TRBV5-4 with TRBJ2-7; 10 bases map to TRBD2. There are 15 residues in the CDR3. V gave up 4 bases and J gave up 0 bases; unmatched junction bases: 4. CDR1 SGHNT and CDR2 YYREEE come from the germline V gene (reference sequence). The CDR3 DNA, read in part, is TGTGCCAGCAGCCCTAGCGGGAGTATCTCCTACGAG. It encodes CASSPSGSISYE. The entire CDR3 protein is CASSPSGSISYEQYF.

To note about this clone: The missing CDR3 end, 3 residues past where the read stops, is filled in from the germline J gene. The chain joins TRBV2 to TRBJ2-3; 9 bases agree with TRBD1. The CDR3 contains 15 residues. Germline V lookup: CDR1 SNHLY, CDR2 FYNNEI. J gave up 2 bases and V 6 bases, and 6 bases lay outside the gene matches. Incomplete CDR3 DNA: TGTGCCAGCAGGGAACAGGGGGCCTACACAGATACG. Translated, it gives CASREQGAYTDT. The CDR3 as a whole reads CASREQGAYTDTQYF. Filled out from reference TRBV2 and TRBJ2-3, the complete variable domain reads EPEVTQTPSHQVTQMGQEVILRCVPISNHLYFYWYRQILGQKVEFLVSFYNNEISEKSEIFDDQFSVERPDGSNFTLKIRSTKLEDSAMYFCASREQGAYTDTQYFGPGTRLTVL.

Notes on this clone: The read ends 3 residues early relative to the CDR3; the germline J gene fills the gap. The rearrangement uses TRBV5-4 and TRBJ1-2, with 7 bases fitting TRBD1. CDR1 SGHNT and CDR2 YYREEE come from the germline V gene (reference sequence). CDR3 length: 13 amino acids. The CDR3 loop reads CASSLAAGGGYTF. The sequenced CDR3 bases are TGTGCCAGCAGCTTGGCTGCAGGGGGGGGC.

About this clone: The read comes to an end 3 residues before the CDR3 does, leaving the germline J gene to fill in the end. This chain connects TRBV2 to TRBJ2-2; 12 nucleotides match TRBD2. Germline CDR1 reads SNHLY; CDR2 reads FYNNEI. This CDR3 is built from 19 residues. V trimming: 5 bases; J trimming: 0 bases; junction bases outside the gene matches: 10. CDR3 residues: CASSIQLAGGFTNTGELFF. The CDR3 DNA, read in part, is TGTGCCAGCAGTATCCAACTAGCGGGAGGTTTTACGAACACCGGGGAG. Full variable domain (outside the CDR3, taken from reference TRBV2 and TRBJ2-2): EPEVTQTPSHQVTQMGQEVILRCVPISNHLYFYWYRQILGQKVEFLVSFYNNEISEKSEIFDDQFSVERPDGSNFTLKIRSTKLEDSAMYFCASSIQLAGGFTNTGELFFGEGSRLTVL.

In the case of this clone: The read stops 3 residues short of the end of the CDR3; the missing end is completed from the germline J gene. The chain employs TRBV7-9 and TRBJ1-2; D remains ambiguous. This CDR3 has 15 amino acids. Germline assignment: CDR1 SEHNR and CDR2 FQNEAQ (reference sequence). CDR3 region: CASSLALDSSYDYTF. The CDR3 DNA, read in part, is TGTGCCAGCAGCTTAGCCCTCGACTCGTCCTACGAC.

The CDR3 region is CASKRTGGETQYF. Incomplete CDR3 DNA: TGTGCCAGCAAGAGGACAGGTGGGGAGACC. V usage is TRBV7-9 and J usage is TRBJ2-5; 7 bases map to TRBD1. The CDR3 end falls 3 residues outside the read, so it is completed with the germline J gene. After removal of 7 bases from V and 5 bases from J, the junction contained 7 bases not matched to a gene. The CDR3 is made up of 13 amino acids. Germline V gene lookup returns CDR1 SEHNR and CDR2 FQNEAQ (reference sequence).

Turning to this clone: The read gets to within 3 residues of the CDR3 end, and the germline J gene fills in the rest. J is TRBJ1-5 and V is TRBV19, with 8 nucleotides matching TRBD1. The CDR3 extends over 17 amino acids. Germline V gene data show CDR1 as LNHDA and CDR2 as SQIVND (reference sequence). The trim removed 4 bases at V and 3 bases at J, leaving 11 bases unmatched. The CDR3: CASSTSTGVNPNQPQHF. CDR3 DNA, as far as it was read: TGTGCCAGTAGTACATCGACAGGGGTTAATCCCAATCAGCCC.

As regards this clone: The DNA ends 3 residues before the CDR3 does, and the rest of the CDR3 is filled in from the germline J gene. This chain joins TRBV7-6 and TRBJ2-5; no clear D gene. The CDR3 runs to 17 residues. The germline V gene encodes CDR1 SGHVS and CDR2 FNYEAQ. Trimming removed 5 bases at V and 5 bases at J, with 24 bases between. The sequenced CDR3 bases are TGTGCCAGCAGCCATCCCAAGGCAAATCCCTCGCGGGAGACC. Translating it yields CASSHPKANPSRET. The entire CDR3 reads CASSHPKANPSRETQYF.

On this clone: The missing CDR3 end, 3 residues past where the read stops, is filled in from the germline J gene. V and J are TRBV15 and TRBJ1-2; D unclear. Trimming left V 3 bases short and J 4 bases short, with 15 bases between. Per the germline V gene, CDR1 is LNHNV and CDR2 is YYDKDF (reference sequence). This CDR3 has 15 residues. The sequenced CDR3 bases are TGTGCCACCAGCAGCGAAGGGCGCCTCGGCTATGGC. The encoded protein is CATSSEGRLGYG. In full, the CDR3 reads CATSSEGRLGYGYTF.

CDR3 residues: CASSSTGKMDEQFF. The CDR3 DNA, read in part, is TGTGCCAGCAGTTCGACAGGGAAGATGGATGAG. The rearrangement uses TRBV28 and TRBJ2-1, with 7 bases lining up with TRBD1. The read ends 3 residues before the CDR3 terminus; that terminus is restored from the germline J gene. CDR1 is MDHEN, CDR2 SYDVKM, per germline. The junction had 8 bases not matched to a gene; V was cut back by 4 bases and J by 8 bases. The CDR3 consists of 14 residues.

Notes on this clone: The read ends 3 residues early relative to the CDR3; the germline J gene fills the gap. V is TRBV30 and J is TRBJ1-1; no clear D. This CDR3 contains 12 residues. CDR1 GTSNPN and CDR2 SVGIG come from the germline V gene (reference sequence). The CDR3 spells CAWSLSQDTAFF. The sequenced part of the CDR3 DNA is TGTGCCTGGAGCCTGAGTCAGGATACG.

Worth noting for this clone: Read sequence stops 3 residues before the CDR3 end, and the germline J gene provides the missing end. This chain links TRBV7-9 with TRBJ1-1; possibly TRBD1 for D (5 bases). The CDR3 loop spans 14 amino acids. The germline V gene encodes CDR1 SEHNR and CDR2 FQNEAQ (reference sequence). V was shortened by 4 bases and J by 0 bases, with 9 bases between the two germline ends. The CDR3 loop is CASSSTTVNTEAFF. The part of the CDR3 DNA that was read is TGTGCCAGCAGCTCAACGACAGTGAACACTGAA.

About this clone: Germline and junction disagree at one end, which may indicate a read error. The read falls 3 residues short of the CDR3 end, and the missing part is taken from the germline J gene. The rearrangement joins TRBV7-9 to TRBJ2-7; D is ambiguous. CDR1 is SEHNR and CDR2 is FQNEAQ in the germline V gene (reference sequence). CDR3 size: 11 residues. The part of the CDR3 DNA that was read is TGTTCCAGCAGTCAGGCCTACGAG. Amino acid sequence: CSSSQAYE. The entire CDR3 reads CSSSQAYEQYF.

With respect to this clone: The CDR3 end is not reached by the read, which stops 3 residues before it; the germline J gene fills it in. The V call is TRBV12-5, the J call TRBJ1-2; 8 nucleotides align to TRBD1. Germline V gene sequence: CDR1 LGHNT, CDR2 FRNRAP. The CDR3 has 13 residues. Trimming cost V 6 bases and J 6 bases; bases outside gene matches: 6. Incomplete CDR3 DNA: TGTGCTAGTGGGACTGTCAGGGGGCATGGC. It specifies CASGTVRGHG. The complete CDR3 reads CASGTVRGHGYTF.

To note about this clone: The read terminates 3 residues before the CDR3 end, so the remaining end is supplied by the germline J gene. V usage is TRBV20-1 and J usage is TRBJ2-1; 13 bases are a match to TRBD2. The CDR3 runs to 16 residues. Trimming removed 6 bases from V and 7 bases from J; junction bases left unmatched: 12. From germline, CDR1 is DFQATT and CDR2 SNEGSKA (reference sequence). The CDR3 DNA, read in part, is TGCAGTGCAATCGGACTAGCGGGAGCGTTGAGGAATGAG. It is translated as CSAIGLAGALRNE. The whole CDR3 reads CSAIGLAGALRNEQFF.

For this clone: With the read ending 3 residues before the CDR3 end, the germline J gene is used to fill in that end. This chain uses TRBV5-1 with TRBJ2-5, with 11 bases aligning to TRBD2. The V and J ends lost 4 bases and 0 bases, in that order; junction bases with no gene match: 2. The germline V gene encodes CDR1 SGHRS and CDR2 YFSETQ. The CDR3 spans 15 residues. The CDR3 DNA, read in part, is TGCGCCAGCAGCAAGACTAGCGGGAACCAAGAGACC. It is translated as CASSKTSGNQET. The whole CDR3 is CASSKTSGNQETQYF.

Points on this clone: The read falls 3 residues short of the CDR3 end, and the missing part is taken from the germline J gene. The chain carries TRBV7-3 and TRBJ2-1; the match to TRBD2 covers 10 bases. CDR3 length: 15 amino acids. J gave up 5 bases and V 5 bases, and 6 bases lay outside the gene matches. Germline CDR1 is SGHTA and CDR2 is FQGTGA. The DNA read from the CDR3 is TGTGCCAGCAGCGCAACTAGCGGGATAAACAATGAG. This gives the protein CASSATSGINNE. The whole CDR3 is CASSATSGINNEQFF.

Regarding this clone: The CDR3 end is not reached by the read, which stops 3 residues before it; the germline J gene fills it in. The chain combines TRBV7-3 with TRBJ2-1, with D unclear. Trimming shortened V by 1 base and J by 2 bases, and 9 bases separated the two germline ends. This CDR3 comprises 15 residues. CDR1 SGHTA and CDR2 FQGTGA come from the germline V gene. CDR3 protein: CASSLSSPTYNEQFF. The CDR3 bases that were read are TGTGCCAGCAGCTTAAGTTCGCCTACCTACAATGAG.

Worth noting for this clone: Read coverage stops 3 residues before the CDR3 terminus; the germline J gene supplies the remainder. The gene calls are TRBV19 and TRBJ2-1, with 11 bases aligning to TRBD2. Trimming cost V 6 bases and J 6 bases; bases outside gene matches: 7. This CDR3 has 15 amino acids. Germline V gives CDR1 LNHDA, CDR2 SQIVND (reference sequence). The CDR3 region is CASSLIAGGGNEQFF. The sequenced part of the CDR3 DNA is TGTGCCAGTAGCCTAATAGCGGGAGGGGGCAATGAG.

Concerning this clone: The read gets to within 3 residues of the CDR3 end, and the germline J gene fills in the rest. Other DNA sequences in this specimen translate into the identical CDR3. The gene calls are TRBV20-1 and TRBJ2-3, with D possibly matching TRBD2 (6 bases). This CDR3 has 15 residues. Trimming took off 0 bases at V and 0 bases at J, with 10 bases between the two ends. The germline gives CDR1 DFQATT, CDR2 SNEGSKA (reference sequence). Incomplete CDR3 DNA: TGCAGTGCTAGAGATGCGGGGACTAGCACAGATACG. Amino acid sequence: CSARDAGTSTDT. The full-length CDR3 reads as CSARDAGTSTDTQYF.

As regards this clone: The CDR3 end lies 3 residues beyond the end of the read and is filled in from the germline J gene. This chain joins TRBV20-1 and TRBJ1-5; D possibly corresponds to TRBD1 (6 bases). The germline V gene encodes CDR1 DFQATT and CDR2 SNEGSKA (reference sequence). Trimming removed 3 bases at V and 7 bases at J, with 7 bases between. The CDR3 covers 11 residues. The CDR3 loop reads CSASRGQPQHF. CDR3 DNA, as far as it was read: TGCAGTGCTAGTAGGGGGCAGCCC.

With regard to this clone: The read comes to an end 3 residues before the CDR3 does, leaving the germline J gene to fill in the end. V is TRBV29-1 and J is TRBJ1-1; tentatively, D is TRBD1 (6 bases). Germline-derived CDR1 and CDR2 are SQVTM and ANQGSEA. Deletions cut 4 bases from V and 4 bases from J, with 13 bases between. The CDR3 contains 13 residues. CDR3 region: CSVVGQGRTEAFF. The CDR3 DNA, read in part, is TGCAGCGTTGTCGGCCAGGGGCGCACTGAA.

Worth noting for this clone: The CDR3 is cut off 3 residues early in the read; its end comes from the germline J gene. The J gene is TRBJ1-4, the V gene TRBV6-2 or TRBV6-3; 12 bases are a match to TRBD1. V dropped 0 bases and J dropped 8; count of bases not matched to a gene: 1. The CDR3 extends over 15 amino acids. Germline V lookup: CDR1 MNHEY, CDR2 SVGEGT. The CDR3 spells CASSYSGTGGEKLFF. The CDR3 bases that were read are TGTGCCAGCAGTTACTCCGGGACAGGGGGCGAAAAA.